This T cell receptor beta chain appears in the sequencing data of a study of identical twins. A note on this clonotype: Its matching antigen is unknown.

Template switching added a universal primer site; cDNA carried unique molecular identifiers. TCRdb redid the calling of the 5' RACE reads with MiXCR, one entry per CDR3 protein. Here the sample spans some 300,000 distinct CDR3 sequences, roughly an eighth being singletons. Study findings and constraints: Weaker excess twin sharing was observed in beta out-of-frame sequences.

This CDR3 has 13 amino acids. Germline lookup yields CDR1 SEHNR and CDR2 FQNEAQ (reference sequence). V shed 0 bases and J 10 bases; nucleotides not matched to a gene: 2. This sample was also put to use in a study of yellow fever vaccine responses in identical twins.

This TCR came from a woman aged 18-30 years in good health. The chain has TRBV7-9 and TRBJ2-1; 8 bases match TRBD2. The material sequenced was CD8+ T cells sorted from blood. CDR3 bases: TGTGCCAGCAGCTTAGCAACGGGAGGGGAGCAGTTCTTC. It yields the protein CASSLATGGEQFF.